One TCR beta chain is described in this entry. Its antigen remains unidentified. TCRdb reanalysed the 5' RACE reads using MiXCR and keeps one entry per CDR3 protein. Found here are approximately 69,000 distinct CDR3 sequences, approximately 6.2% of them singletons; the top ten hold around 2.1%. The CDR3 totals 19 residues. With V trimmed by 1 base and J by 7 bases, 10 bases remained unmatched. The data were taken from a study of T cells after yellow fever vaccination. Whole-study results and caveats: Among primary-vaccination clones, most reappeared after the booster, at almost 98% for CD4 and about 90% for CD8. From the bulk population, abundant clonotypes could contaminate and appear within FACS-sorted repertoires.

V is TRBV12-3 or TRBV12-4 and J is TRBJ2-1; 16 bases are shared with TRBD2. The sample here was CD4+ T cells sorted from PBMCs, taken about 2 weeks after the first yellow fever vaccination. This TCR derives from a man aged 18-30 years who received the YFV17D yellow fever vaccine. CDR3 sequence reads: CASSLGAGTSGGAGNEQFF. The CDR3 DNA reads as TGTGCCAGCAGTTTAGGAGCCGGGACTAGCGGGGGGGCCGGTAATGAGCAGTTCTTC.